These 21 T cell receptor beta chains share one sample of origin, sequenced in a study of cytomegalovirus exposure and HLA in healthy donors. PCR amplification relied on 60 Vbeta primers (plus 13 Jbeta primers). The repertoire was sequenced with immunoSEQ multiplex PCR; TCRdb's copy has only in-frame clones and lacks some. Of fewer than 30,000 clones listed, about 62% were seen once; the top ten hold roughly 42%. The sample comprised PBMCs. The receptors here all came from a male donor in good health and CMV-seropositive.

The J gene is TRBJ1-5, the V gene TRBV27; TRBD1 agrees at 10 bases. Per the germline V gene, CDR1 is MNHEY and CDR2 is SMNVEV (reference sequence). CDR3 size: 13 residues. The CDR3 loop is CATRGQGNQPQHF. CDR3 sequence (DNA): TGTGCGACCCGGGGACAGGGGAATCAGCCCCAGCATTTT.

This sequence joins TRBV19 and TRBJ2-5; possibly TRBD2 for D (7 bases). This CDR3 spans 15 amino acids. Germline V lookup: CDR1 LNHDA, CDR2 SQIVND (reference sequence). V was shortened by 4 bases and J by 4 bases, with 16 bases between the two germline ends. The CDR3 sequence: CASSTLWGGGETQYF. DNA for the CDR3: TGTGCCAGTAGTACCCTTTGGGGGGGCGGAGAGACCCAGTACTTC.

This chain links TRBV6-4 with TRBJ1-2, with TRBD1 as a possible D gene (6 bases). The CDR3 totals 12 residues. CDR1 is MRHNA and CDR2 is SNTAGT in the germline V gene. V was pared by 6 bases and J by 6 bases, with 11 bases between. DNA for the CDR3: TGTGCCAGCAGCCGGCAGGGGCATGGCTACACCTTC. Translated: CASSRQGHGYTF.

V gene TRBV5-8 combines with J gene TRBJ1-5, with D unresolved. The V end lost 2 bases, the J end lost 6 bases, and 12 bases lay between the germline ends. The germline V gene has CDR1 SGHTS and CDR2 YDEGEE. The CDR3 consists of 14 residues. CDR3 bases: TGTGCCAGCAGCTTCGGCAGGCTTCGTCAGCCCCAGCATTTT. This translates into CASSFGRLRQPQHF.

Concerning this clone: An end of the junction does not agree with germline; a read error may underlie this. The rearrangement links TRBV7-3 to TRBJ1-1, with unresolved D. CDR1 and CDR2 from the germline V gene are SGHTA and FQGTGA. This CDR3 region has 14 residues. For the CDR3, the DNA is TGTGCCAGCAGCGTTGGGTCGGGGAACCCTGAAGCTTTCTTT. Translated, it gives CASSVGSGNPEAFF.

The chain recombines TRBV6-4 with TRBJ1-5; 8 bases align to TRBD1. V lost 8 bases, J lost 0 bases, and 18 bases stayed unmatched. This CDR3 is 19 amino acids long. The V gene's germline CDR1 is MRHNA and CDR2 SNTAGT. The DNA of the CDR3 is TGTGCCAGCGGGAGGACAGGGAATTTCCGGAAATATAGCAATCAGCCCCAGCATTTT. Amino acids: CASGRTGNFRKYSNQPQHF.

This chain joins TRBV7-6 and TRBJ2-5; maybe TRBD2 (5 bases). This CDR3 region has 12 residues. The V gene's germline CDR1 is SGHVS and CDR2 FNYEAQ. Trimming took off 3 bases at V and 6 bases at J, with 8 bases between the two ends. DNA for the CDR3: TGTGCCAGCAGCTTTGAGCGGCAGACCCAGTACTTC. It specifies CASSFERQTQYF.

The chain recombines TRBV5-1 with TRBJ2-7, with 9 bases lining up with TRBD1. This CDR3 is 17 amino acids long. From germline, CDR1 is SGHRS and CDR2 YFSETQ. The junction had 18 bases not matched to a gene; V was cut back by 4 bases and J by 7 bases. The CDR3 nucleotides are TGCGCCAGCAGCGCTCAGGGACAGGGCGGCCGTAGAGGGGAGCAGTACTTC. As protein: CASSAQGQGGRRGEQYF. The whole variable domain, filled in from reference TRBV5-1 and TRBJ2-7, reads KAGVTQTPRYLIKTRGQQVTLSCSPISGHRSVSWYQQTPGQGLQFLFEYFSETQRNKGNFPGRFSGRQFSNSRSEMNVSTLELGDSALYLCASSAQGQGGRRGEQYFGPGTRLTVT.

The gene calls are TRBV9 and TRBJ1-4, with D possibly TRBD1 on 6 matching bases. Trimming left V 7 bases short and J 4 bases short, with 17 bases between. Germline V CDR1 and CDR2: SGDLS, YYNGEE. This CDR3 is 15 amino acids long. CDR3: CASSLSGTLNEKLFF. CDR3 coding DNA: TGTGCCAGCTCCCTTTCCGGGACACTTAATGAAAAACTGTTTTTT. Full variable domain (remainder filled in from reference TRBV9 and TRBJ1-4): DSGVTQTPKHLITATGQRVTLRCSPRSGDLSVYWYQQSLDQGLQFLIQYYNGEERAKGNILERFSAQQFPDLHSELNLSSLELGDSALYFCASSLSGTLNEKLFFGSGTQLSVL.

The chain uses TRBV5-6 and TRBJ2-1; D gene uncertain. The V gene's germline CDR1 is SGHDT and CDR2 YYEEEE. V gave up 4 bases and J gave up 5 bases, with 10 bases separating them. There are 13 residues in the CDR3. As DNA, the CDR3 is TGTGCCAGCAGCGTAGCTGTGGACAATGAGCAGTTCTTC. As protein: CASSVAVDNEQFF.

The CDR3 spells CASSIVGGLAGSNNEQFF. In nucleotides, the CDR3 is TGTGCCAGTAGTATAGTAGGGGGACTAGCGGGGTCAAACAATGAGCAGTTCTTC. This chain links TRBV19 with TRBJ2-1; 13 positions match TRBD2. The CDR3 consists of 18 residues. Germline lookup yields CDR1 LNHDA and CDR2 SQIVND (reference sequence). V was clipped by 1 base and J by 5 bases; unmatched bases: 8.

Here the CDR3 reads CASGRGRNTEAFF. As DNA, the CDR3 is TGTGCCAGCGGAAGGGGGAGGAACACTGAAGCTTTCTTT. The chain uses TRBV2 and TRBJ1-1; TRBD1 is a possible D gene (6 bases). This CDR3 contains 13 residues. V was clipped by 8 bases and J by 1 base, with 11 bases between them. Germline CDR1 SNHLY, CDR2 FYNNEI.

V gene TRBV6-1 combines with J gene TRBJ2-1, with 10 bases that match TRBD2. Germline V gene data show CDR1 as MNHNS and CDR2 as SASEGT. V shed 4 bases, J shed 1 base, and the junction held 10 bases outside the gene matches. The CDR3 contains 18 residues. The DNA of the CDR3 is TGTGCCAGCAGTGTTCAAGCGGGGGGGCCCCTTTCCTACAATGAGCAGTTCTTC. This codes for CASSVQAGGPLSYNEQFF.

This clone was observed once. The chain joins TRBV9 to TRBJ1-3, with 10 bases that match TRBD1. V lost 0 bases to trimming and J lost 2 bases; unmatched junction nucleotides: 5. The V gene's germline CDR1 is SGDLS and CDR2 YYNGEE. CDR3 size: 17 residues. The CDR3 nucleotides read TGTGCCAGCAGCGTAGAGGGGACAGGGGCCCCTGGAAACACCATATATTTT. Amino acid sequence: CASSVEGTGAPGNTIYF.

The chain has TRBV7-2 and TRBJ2-1; the D is unclear. With 3 bases removed from V and 8 bases from J, the gap between germline ends came to 14 bases. The CDR3 loop spans 14 amino acids. CDR1 is SGHTA and CDR2 is FQGNSA in the germline V gene. CDR3 in amino acids: CASSFGRRVDEQFF. DNA for the CDR3: TGTGCCAGCAGCTTCGGCCGCCGGGTCGATGAGCAGTTCTTC.

In this sample, this clone turned up a few times. The rearrangement uses TRBV6-5 and TRBJ1-2, with D tentatively TRBD1 (5 bases). The CDR3 is made up of 15 amino acids. Germline CDR1 reads MNHEY; CDR2 reads SVGAGI. Trimming took 6 bases from V and 7 from J, leaving 21 bases between them. The CDR3 is CASRPRTRPTPGYTF. Written as DNA, the CDR3 is TGTGCCAGCAGGCCCCGGACACGCCCGACCCCTGGCTACACCTTC.

This clone was seen a handful of times. V is TRBV2 and J is TRBJ1-6, with no clear D. Germline V gene data show CDR1 as SNHLY and CDR2 as FYNNEI. The V end was cut by 1 base, the J end by 13 bases, with 17 bases between. This CDR3 comprises 15 residues. The CDR3: CASSEEKGVGIPLHF. The CDR3 DNA reads TGTGCCAGCAGTGAAGAGAAAGGAGTCGGAATCCCCCTCCACTTT.

V usage is TRBV5-6 and J usage is TRBJ1-2; unclear D gene. V lost 4 bases to trimming and J lost 0 bases, with 13 bases between them. Germline assignment: CDR1 SGHDT and CDR2 YYEEEE. CDR3 length: 15 amino acids. CDR3 nucleotides: TGTGCCAGCAGCCTCCGGGTGTCAGCTAACTATGGCTACACCTTC. This translates into CASSLRVSANYGYTF.

On this clone: The junction departs from the called germline gene at one end, perhaps through a read error. The V call is TRBV7-7, the J call TRBJ1-3; 7 nucleotides line up with TRBD1. The CDR3 spans 16 residues. The germline gives CDR1 SSHAT, CDR2 FNYEAQ (reference sequence). DNA for the CDR3: TGTGCTAGCAGCCCCATTACAGGGGCGGTAGGAAACACCATATATTTT. Protein sequence: CASSPITGAVGNTIYF. Full variable domain (rest looked up from reference TRBV7-7 and TRBJ1-3): GAGVSQSPRYKVTKRGQDVTLRCDPISSHATLYWYQQALGQGPEFLTYFNYEAQPDKSGLPSDRFSAERPEGSISTLTIQRTEQRDSAMYRCASSPITGAVGNTIYFGEGSWLTVV.

This rearrangement joins TRBV7-6 to TRBJ1-3; no clear D. Germline CDR1 reads SGHVS; CDR2 reads FNYEAQ. The V gene lost 1 base and the J gene lost 1 base, with 5 bases spanning the gap. The CDR3 length is 14 residues. CDR3 amino acids: CASSLDGSGNTIYF. The CDR3 DNA reads as TGTGCCAGCAGCTTAGACGGGTCTGGAAACACCATATATTTT.

The genes are TRBV2 and TRBJ1-4; weak D call: TRBD1 (6 bases). V gave up 5 bases and J gave up 3 bases, with 13 bases separating them. CDR1 SNHLY and CDR2 FYNNEI come from the germline V gene. This CDR3 has 15 amino acids. The CDR3 bases are TGTGCCAGCAGTTCCCAACAGGGATCTAATGAAAAACTGTTTTTT. It translates to CASSSQQGSNEKLFF.